The 20 T cell receptor beta chains given below trace back to one sample, sequenced in a study of Ad26.COV2.S vaccination and SARS-CoV-2 variants. Only in-frame clones appear in the TCRdb table, and some are missing; sequencing was by immunoSEQ multiplex PCR. The sample consists of fewer than 500,000 clones, approximately 89% of them appearing once. Treatment indicated: 19 received Ad26.COV2.S at low or high dose, single or two shots; about 5 received placebo; per-sample allocation not given. Each sample was drawn 63 days after the first injection (of vaccine or placebo). Sequences were derived from peripheral blood, sampled in a trial of Ad26.COV2.S vaccine versus placebo. These receptors were obtained from a person aged 18-65 years who received the Ad26.COV2.S COVID-19 vaccine or a placebo.

The chain joins TRBV6-5 to TRBJ1-5; TRBD1 aligns across 9 bases. The CDR3 sequence is 15 residues long. The junction had 9 bases not matched to a gene; V was cut back by 6 bases and J by 6 bases. Germline assignment: CDR1 MNHEY and CDR2 SVGAGI. CDR3 nucleotide sequence: TGTGCCAGCAGCCGGACAGGGGCCATAGGTCAGCCCCAGCATTTT. This translates into CASSRTGAIGQPQHF.

The rearrangement links TRBV7-2 to TRBJ1-1; 7 bases align to TRBD1. The V segment lost 5 bases and the J segment 4 bases; nucleotides outside the gene matches: 7. This CDR3 region has 14 residues. CDR1 is SGHTA, CDR2 FQGNSA, per germline. Here the CDR3 reads CASSAQGESTEAFF. CDR3 nucleotides: TGTGCCAGCAGCGCCCAGGGGGAAAGCACTGAAGCTTTCTTT.

This clone was observed once. The genes are TRBV5-1 and TRBJ1-4; 7 nucleotides agree with TRBD1. Looked up from germline, CDR1 is SGHRS and CDR2 is YFSETQ. Trimming took 4 bases from V and 14 from J; bases not matched to a gene: 17. The CDR3 has 15 residues. CDR3 nucleotides: TGCGCCAGCAGCGTCCAGGGGGGCCGGGTGGGGTTGCTGTTTTTT. Protein sequence: CASSVQGGRVGLLFF.

The chain joins TRBV25-1 to TRBJ2-7, with D perhaps matching TRBD1 (5 bases). Looked up from germline, CDR1 is MGHDK and CDR2 is SYGVNS. The V gene lost 3 bases and the J gene lost 3 bases, with 18 bases spanning the gap. The CDR3 contains 16 residues. The CDR3 spells CASSDSFRLGDYEQYF. CDR3 nucleotides: TGTGCCAGCAGTGATTCCTTCCGGCTAGGGGACTACGAGCAGTACTTC.

The V gene is TRBV4-3, the J gene TRBJ2-6; perhaps TRBD1 as D (5 bases). V lost 4 bases and J 2 bases, leaving 9 bases between the germline ends. This CDR3 region has 15 residues. Germline CDR1 and CDR2: LGHNA and YSLEER. As DNA, the CDR3 is TGCGCCAGCAGCCCCCAGGGCCCTGGGGCCAACGTCCTGACTTTC. It is translated as CASSPQGPGANVLTF.

V and J are TRBV2 and TRBJ2-3; TRBD2 matches 11 bases. From germline, CDR1 is SNHLY and CDR2 FYNNEI. The CDR3 consists of 16 residues. J lost 5 bases, V lost 2 bases, and 6 bases had no gene match. CDR3 protein: CASSESLAGGQDTQYF. For the CDR3, the DNA is TGTGCCAGCAGTGAAAGCCTAGCGGGGGGTCAAGATACGCAGTATTTT.

The chain combines TRBV28 with TRBJ1-5; D perhaps matches TRBD1 (6 bases). Per the germline V gene, CDR1 is MDHEN and CDR2 is SYDVKM. The ends were cut back, 6 bases at V and 0 bases at J, with 12 bases in the middle. The CDR3 has 15 amino acids. CDR3 region: CASSSGQSSNQPQHF. The CDR3 DNA reads as TGTGCCAGCAGCTCCGGACAGTCTAGCAATCAGCCCCAGCATTTT. The whole variable domain, filled in from reference TRBV28 and TRBJ1-5, reads DVKVTQSSRYLVKRTGEKVFLECVQDMDHENMFWYRQDPGLGLRLIYFSYDVKMKEKGDIPEGYSVSREKKERFSLILESASTNQTSMYLCASSSGQSSNQPQHFGDGTRLSIL.

This chain connects TRBV6-5 to TRBJ1-2; D gene ambiguous. CDR1 MNHEY and CDR2 SVGAGI come from the germline V gene. This CDR3 has 11 residues. V lost 6 bases to trimming and J lost 2 bases, with 4 bases between them. CDR3 nucleotides: TGTGCCAGCAGGGCGAACTATGGCTACACCTTC. As protein: CASRANYGYTF.

The chain uses TRBV21-1 and TRBJ2-7; the table assigns TRBD2, which was not confirmed against the DNA. TRBV21-1 corresponds to a pseudogene. This CDR3 has 14 amino acids. CDR3 nucleotide sequence: TGTGCCAGCTATGGAGTTTCGAGCTCCTACGAGCAGTACGTC. Translated: CASYGVSSSYEQYV.

The chain employs TRBV27 and TRBJ1-2; TRBD1 agrees at 7 bases. V was clipped by 6 bases and J by 2 bases; unmatched bases: 9. The CDR3 totals 15 residues. Germline CDR1 MNHEY, CDR2 SMNVEV (reference sequence). This chain's CDR3 is CASSPKQGYNYGYTF. Written as DNA, the CDR3 is TGTGCCAGCAGCCCAAAACAGGGGTACAACTATGGCTACACCTTC.

The chain carries TRBV9 and TRBJ2-5; D may be TRBD2 (6 bases). The CDR3 has 16 residues. V was trimmed by 0 bases and J by 6 bases, leaving 18 bases between them. CDR1 and CDR2 from the germline V gene are SGDLS and YYNGEE. The CDR3 loop reads CASSVGGGTHAQTQYF. The CDR3 DNA reads as TGTGCCAGCAGCGTAGGTGGAGGGACCCACGCCCAGACCCAGTACTTC.

This rearrangement joins TRBV5-6 to TRBJ2-7; D is ambiguous. Germline CDR1 SGHDT, CDR2 YYEEEE. V lost 6 bases and J 4 bases, leaving 14 bases between the germline ends. The length of the CDR3 is 13 residues. CDR3 residues: CASKRQERYEQYF. The DNA of the CDR3 is TGTGCCAGCAAACGGCAGGAGAGGTACGAGCAGTACTTC. Full variable domain (remainder filled in from reference TRBV5-6 and TRBJ2-7): DAGVTQSPTHLIKTRGQQVTLRCSPKSGHDTVSWYQQALGQGPQFIFQYYEEEERQRGNFPDRFSGHQFPNYSSELNVNALLLGDSALYLCASKRQERYEQYFGPGTRLTVT.

The chain recombines TRBV5-8 with TRBJ1-2, with D possibly matching TRBD1 (5 bases). The length of the CDR3 is 15 residues. Germline V gene lookup returns CDR1 SGHTS and CDR2 YDEGEE. V lost 3 bases and J 4 bases, leaving 16 bases between the germline ends. The CDR3, as DNA: TGTGCCAGCAGCTCGGGGCCTTCCCTAGCCTATGGCTACACCTTC. Its protein is CASSSGPSLAYGYTF. Drawing the rest from reference TRBV5-8 and TRBJ1-2, the complete variable domain is EAGVTQSPTHLIKTRGQQATLRCSPISGHTSVYWYQQALGLGLQFLLWYDEGEERNRGNFPPRFSGRQFPNYSSELNVNALELEDSALYLCASSSGPSLAYGYTFGSGTRLTVV.

V usage is TRBV7-2 and J usage is TRBJ2-2; D may be TRBD2 (6 bases). The germline CDR1 and CDR2 sequences are SGHTA and FQGNSA. The CDR3 sequence is 15 residues long. The V gene lost 5 bases and the J gene lost 4 bases, with 14 bases spanning the gap. CDR3 sequence (DNA): TGTGCCAGCAGCGCTCGGACTACTTCCACCGGGGAGCTGTTTTTT. This codes for CASSARTTSTGELFF. Drawing the rest from reference TRBV7-2 and TRBJ2-2, the complete variable domain is GAGVSQSPSNKVTEKGKDVELRCDPISGHTALYWYRQSLGQGLEFLIYFQGNSAPDKSGLPSDRFSAERTGGSVSTLTIQRTQQEDSAVYLCASSARTTSTGELFFGEGSRLTVL.

This chain links TRBV5-1 with TRBJ1-1; D is unclear. The germline CDR1 and CDR2 sequences are SGHRS and YFSETQ. The CDR3 spans 15 residues. V shed 0 bases and J shed 11 bases, with 20 bases lying between them. The CDR3 protein is CASSLAGRTPDLAFF. Written as DNA, the CDR3 is TGCGCCAGCAGCTTGGCGGGCAGGACCCCGGATCTTGCTTTCTTT.

The CDR3 spells CASSLERVSGNTIYF. As DNA, the CDR3 is TGTGCCAGCAGCTTGGAACGGGTCTCTGGAAACACCATATATTTT. The chain uses TRBV11-2 and TRBJ1-3; unclear D gene. Trimming removed 3 bases from V and 0 bases from J, with 9 bases in between. CDR1 and CDR2 (germline): SGHAT, FQNNGV. The CDR3 loop spans 15 amino acids.

This sequence joins TRBV18 and TRBJ1-1; 7 bases are a match to TRBD1. Germline V gene lookup returns CDR1 KGHSH and CDR2 LQKENI. CDR3 size: 13 residues. The junction had 2 bases not matched to a gene; V was cut back by 4 bases and J by 3 bases. CDR3: CASSQGADTEAFF. The CDR3 DNA sequence: TGTGCCAGCTCACAGGGGGCTGACACTGAAGCTTTCTTT.

This clone was seen just once. The chain combines TRBV15 with TRBJ1-2; D possibly corresponds to TRBD1 (5 bases). Germline assignment: CDR1 LNHNV and CDR2 YYDKDF (reference sequence). This CDR3 has 16 residues. The V end lost 5 bases, the J end lost 1 base, and 17 bases lay between the germline ends. The CDR3 sequence is CATSGGLDSHNYGYTF. CDR3 nucleotides: TGTGCCACCAGCGGTGGCTTAGACAGCCATAACTATGGCTACACCTTC.

The chain combines TRBV2 with TRBJ2-7; 7 bases agree with TRBD1. V shed 5 bases, J shed 6 bases, and the junction held 16 bases outside the gene matches. Germline assignment: CDR1 SNHLY and CDR2 FYNNEI. This CDR3 is 16 amino acids long. The CDR3 is CASSSRRLAGGGEQYV. The CDR3 DNA follows: TGTGCCAGCAGTTCGAGAAGGCTGGCAGGGGGTGGCGAGCAGTACGTC.

This clone was counted only a few times. The chain uses TRBV7-2 and TRBJ2-2; 11 nucleotides match TRBD2. V was clipped by 2 bases and J by 5 bases; unmatched bases: 4. The CDR3 extends over 16 amino acids. The germline V gene encodes CDR1 SGHTA and CDR2 FQGNSA. The CDR3 reads CASSLWLAGGTGELFF. In DNA form, the CDR3 reads TGTGCCAGCAGCTTATGGCTAGCGGGAGGTACCGGGGAGCTGTTTTTT. The full variable domain, in which reference TRBV7-2 and TRBJ2-2 provide the parts outside the CDR3, is GAGVSQSPSNKVTEKGKDVELRCDPISGHTALYWYRQSLGQGLEFLIYFQGNSAPDKSGLPSDRFSAERTGGSVSTLTIQRTQQEDSAVYLCASSLWLAGGTGELFFGEGSRLTVL.